The clone carrying this TCR beta chain was seen only once. Sequencing used immunoSEQ multiplex PCR; TCRdb keeps in-frame clones, though not all of them. The data show around 250,000 clones, roughly 84% seen once. This entry belongs to a study of blood T cell repertoires in COVID-19. About the study: T cells, B-cell-depleted T cells, or PBMCs supplied cDNA or gDNA.

The V and J ends lost 5 bases and 0 bases respectively, with 7 bases between them. Germline V gene sequence: CDR1 LGHDT, CDR2 YNNKEL (reference sequence). This CDR3 has 13 amino acids. This TCR was recovered from a woman in her 40s who had recovered from COVID-19. The sequenced material came from peripheral blood. The chain uses TRBV3-1 (or the pseudogene TRBV3-2) and TRBJ1-1, with D possibly matching TRBD1 (5 bases). The CDR3 loop is CASSRTLNTEAFF. CDR3 in DNA: TGTGCCAGCAGCAGGACACTGAACACTGAAGCTTTCTTT.